This T cell receptor beta chain emerged from a study of cytomegalovirus exposure and HLA in healthy donors. 13 Jbeta primers and 60 Vbeta primers were used for the PCR. Libraries were prepared by immunoSEQ multiplex PCR; TCRdb keeps only in-frame clonotypes and omits some of them. The repertoire consists of under 250,000 clones, with 82% occurring once and the leading ten covering roughly 6%. This clone was seen just once. The sample comprised PBMCs. The receptor was derived from a man aged 40-49 years in good health and CMV-seropositive.

The CDR3 nucleotides are TGTGCCAGCAACCTCGAGACAGCCACCGGGGAGCTGTTTTTT. Its translation: CASNLETATGELFF. V usage is TRBV5-6 and J usage is TRBJ2-2; D might be TRBD1 (5 bases). V lost 6 bases and J lost 4, with 13 bases in between. The CDR3 consists of 14 residues. Germline-derived CDR1 and CDR2 are SGHDT and YYEEEE.